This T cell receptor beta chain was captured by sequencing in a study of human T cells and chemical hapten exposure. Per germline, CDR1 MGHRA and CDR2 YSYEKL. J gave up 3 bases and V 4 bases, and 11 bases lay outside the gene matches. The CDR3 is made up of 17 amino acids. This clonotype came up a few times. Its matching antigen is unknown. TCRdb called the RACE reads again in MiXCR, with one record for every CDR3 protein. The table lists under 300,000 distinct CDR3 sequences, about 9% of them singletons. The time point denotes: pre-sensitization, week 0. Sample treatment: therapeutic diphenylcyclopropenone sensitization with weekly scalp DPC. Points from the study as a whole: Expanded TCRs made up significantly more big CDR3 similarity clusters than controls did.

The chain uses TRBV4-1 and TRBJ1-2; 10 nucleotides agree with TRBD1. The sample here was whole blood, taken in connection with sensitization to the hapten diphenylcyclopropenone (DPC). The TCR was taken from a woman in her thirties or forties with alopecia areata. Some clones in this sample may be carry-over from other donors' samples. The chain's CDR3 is CASSPFYRGQGYYGYTF. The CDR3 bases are TGCGCCAGCAGCCCCTTTTATCGGGGACAGGGGTACTATGGCTACACCTTC.